A single sample is the source of the 5 T cell receptor beta chains below, sequenced in a study of blood T cell repertoires in COVID-19. Here immunoSEQ multiplex PCR was the method, and the copy in TCRdb shows in-frame clones only, minus some. The sample holds 190,000 or so clones; around 82% are singletons and the top ten take 6.5% to 9.5%. The sequenced sample consisted of PBMCs or T cells enriched from blood (not recorded which). The receptors were sampled from a middle-aged man who had recovered from COVID-19.

V is TRBV6-5 and J is TRBJ2-7, with TRBD1 matching 8 bases. The length of the CDR3 is 14 residues. CDR1 is MNHEY and CDR2 is SVGAGI in the germline V gene. The J segment lost 5 bases and the V segment lost 5 bases, leaving 8 bases of the junction unmatched. As DNA, the CDR3 is TGTGCCAGCAGTACAGGGGGTTTAGGGGACGAGCAGTACTTC. It specifies CASSTGGLGDEQYF.

The rearrangement uses TRBV6-5 and TRBJ1-2, with 7 bases lining up with TRBD1. This CDR3 is built from 14 residues. The trim removed 7 bases at V and 1 base at J, leaving 6 bases unmatched. CDR1 is MNHEY, CDR2 SVGAGI, per germline. This chain's CDR3 is CASNRQGRNYGYTF. As DNA, the CDR3 is TGTGCCAGCAATCGACAGGGCCGTAACTATGGCTACACCTTC.

The chain's CDR3 is CASSFRGINYGYTF. The CDR3 coding sequence is TGCGCCAGCAGCTTCAGAGGGATTAACTATGGCTACACCTTC. The chain employs TRBV5-1 and TRBJ1-2; D unclear. Trimming shortened V by 2 bases and J by 1 base, and 9 bases separated the two germline ends. Germline CDR1 and CDR2: SGHRS and YFSETQ. This CDR3 comprises 14 residues.

The V gene is TRBV7-2, the J gene TRBJ2-7, with 7 bases lining up with TRBD2. Germline values: CDR1 SGHTA, CDR2 FQGNSA. Trimming took 5 bases from V and 6 from J; bases not matched to a gene: 13. The CDR3 runs to 15 residues. The CDR3 coding sequence is TGTGCCAGCAGCCGGAGCGGGACTCGGGGCCTCGAGCAGTACTTC. Protein product: CASSRSGTRGLEQYF.

A few counts support this clone. The chain employs TRBV6-1 and TRBJ1-6, with TRBD1 as a possible D gene (5 bases). The CDR3 covers 15 residues. CDR1 is MNHNS, CDR2 SASEGT, per germline. Trimming took 2 bases from V and 14 from J, leaving 19 bases between them. CDR3 in amino acids: CASSERWGVGSSLHF. CDR3 DNA: TGTGCCAGCAGTGAACGATGGGGGGTCGGTTCCTCCCTCCACTTT.